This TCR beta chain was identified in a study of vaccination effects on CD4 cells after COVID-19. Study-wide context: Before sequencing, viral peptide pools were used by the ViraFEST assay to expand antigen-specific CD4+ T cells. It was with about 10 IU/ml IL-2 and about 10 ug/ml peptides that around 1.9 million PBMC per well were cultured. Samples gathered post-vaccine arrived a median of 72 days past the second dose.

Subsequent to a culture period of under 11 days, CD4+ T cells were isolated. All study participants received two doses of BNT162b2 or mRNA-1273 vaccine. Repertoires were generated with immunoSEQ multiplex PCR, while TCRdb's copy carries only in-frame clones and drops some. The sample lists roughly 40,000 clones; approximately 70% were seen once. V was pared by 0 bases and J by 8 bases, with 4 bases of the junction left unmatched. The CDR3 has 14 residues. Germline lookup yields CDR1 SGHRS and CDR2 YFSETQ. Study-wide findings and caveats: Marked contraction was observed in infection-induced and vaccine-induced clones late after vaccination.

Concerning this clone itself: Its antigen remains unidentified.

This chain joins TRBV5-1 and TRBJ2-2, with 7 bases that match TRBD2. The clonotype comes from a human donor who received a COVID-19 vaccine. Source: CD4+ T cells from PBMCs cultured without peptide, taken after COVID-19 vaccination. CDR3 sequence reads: CASSLDRGSGELFF. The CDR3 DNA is TGCGCCAGCAGCTTGGATCGCGGGAGTGGGGAGCTGTTTTTT.